These 25 T cell receptor beta chains were sequenced from one sample in a study of blood T cell repertoires in COVID-19. The repertoire was sequenced with immunoSEQ multiplex PCR; TCRdb's copy has only in-frame clones and lacks some. The sample has about 180,000 clones; around 90% are singletons. Sequenced sample: PBMCs or T cells enriched from blood (not recorded which). The source is a woman between 18 and 29 years old who had recovered from COVID-19.

The chain carries TRBV20-1 and TRBJ1-4, with 7 bases lining up with TRBD1. CDR1 is DFQATT and CDR2 is SNEGSKA in the germline V gene (reference sequence). The CDR3 is 13 amino acids. V lost 3 bases to trimming and J lost 8 bases; unmatched junction nucleotides: 6. The CDR3 region is CSASTGVGEKLFF. CDR3 in DNA: TGCAGTGCTAGTACAGGGGTTGGGGAAAAACTGTTTTTT.

This chain joins TRBV7-2 and TRBJ2-2, with 8 bases fitting TRBD1. CDR1 is SGHTA, CDR2 FQGNSA, per germline. V was clipped by 5 bases and J by 6 bases; unmatched bases: 8. The CDR3 has 15 residues. CDR3 in amino acids: CASSTDRGRAGELFF. CDR3 DNA sequence: TGTGCCAGCAGCACAGACAGGGGTAGGGCCGGGGAGCTGTTTTTT. The full variable domain, its missing parts supplied by reference TRBV7-2 and TRBJ2-2, is GAGVSQSPSNKVTEKGKDVELRCDPISGHTALYWYRQSLGQGLEFLIYFQGNSAPDKSGLPSDRFSAERTGGSVSTLTIQRTQQEDSAVYLCASSTDRGRAGELFFGEGSRLTVL.

The chain links TRBV3-1 (or the pseudogene TRBV3-2) to TRBJ1-1; D not resolved. The CDR3 loop spans 15 amino acids. The V and J ends lost 4 bases and 8 bases respectively, with 20 bases between them. Germline V gene data show CDR1 as LGHDT and CDR2 as YNNKEL (reference sequence). This chain's CDR3 is CASSLGLGRAGEAFF. The CDR3 bases are TGTGCCAGCAGCCTCGGTCTGGGTCGGGCGGGAGAAGCTTTCTTT.

This sequence joins TRBV3-1 (or the pseudogene TRBV3-2) and TRBJ2-7; TRBD2 agrees at 7 bases. This CDR3 contains 13 residues. V was pared by 4 bases and J by 3 bases, with 3 bases of the junction left unmatched. Germline V gene sequence: CDR1 LGHDT, CDR2 YNNKEL (reference sequence). The CDR3 DNA follows: TGTGCCAGCAGCCCAAGCGGGGACTACGAGCAGTACTTC. Protein sequence: CASSPSGDYEQYF.

The chain combines TRBV11-2 with TRBJ2-1; D might be TRBD2 (5 bases). The length of the CDR3 is 17 residues. Germline assignment: CDR1 SGHAT and CDR2 FQNNGV. Trimming cost V 5 bases and J 3 bases, with 20 bases left between them. The CDR3 nucleotides read TGTGCCAGCAGCCCGGACGGACTGGTCCTCTACTACAATGAGCAGTTCTTC. Protein sequence: CASSPDGLVLYYNEQFF. Combining the CDR3 with reference TRBV11-2 and TRBJ2-1 gives the whole variable domain EAGVAQSPRYKIIEKRQSVAFWCNPISGHATLYWYQQILGQGPKLLIQFQNNGVVDDSQLPKDRFSAERLKGVDSTLKIQPAKLEDSAVYLCASSPDGLVLYYNEQFFGPGTRLTVL.

The chain employs TRBV9 and TRBJ2-5; possibly TRBD1 for D (6 bases). The ends were cut back, 1 base at V and 5 bases at J, with 15 bases in the middle. The CDR3 loop spans 15 amino acids. CDR1 and CDR2 (germline): SGDLS, YYNGEE. This CDR3 reads CASSVSGTKGETQYF. The CDR3 DNA reads as TGTGCCAGCAGCGTAAGTGGGACAAAAGGGGAGACCCAGTACTTC.

The V call is TRBV5-5, the J call TRBJ1-4; unclear D gene. CDR1 is SGHKS and CDR2 is YYEKEE in the germline V gene (reference sequence). The CDR3 spans 13 residues. V was shortened by 4 bases and J by 7 bases, with 11 bases between the two germline ends. CDR3 sequence: CASSPRLAEKLFF. CDR3 DNA: TGTGCCAGCAGCCCGAGACTGGCTGAAAAACTGTTTTTT. Together with reference TRBV5-5 and TRBJ1-4, the CDR3 gives the full variable domain: DAGVTQSPTHLIKTRGQQVTLRCSPISGHKSVSWYQQVLGQGPQFIFQYYEKEERGRGNFPDRFSARQFPNYSSELNVNALLLGDSALYLCASSPRLAEKLFFGSGTQLSVL.

This clone was detected once. The rearrangement links TRBV2 to TRBJ1-2, with D perhaps TRBD1 (5 bases). Trimming took off 6 bases at V and 1 base at J, with 9 bases between the two ends. Looked up from germline, CDR1 is SNHLY and CDR2 is FYNNEI. The CDR3 runs 13 residues. The CDR3 region has the DNA TGTGCCAGCAGCGAGGACAATAACTATGGCTACACCTTC. Translating gives CASSEDNNYGYTF. Complete variable domain (other parts from reference TRBV2 and TRBJ1-2): EPEVTQTPSHQVTQMGQEVILRCVPISNHLYFYWYRQILGQKVEFLVSFYNNEISEKSEIFDDQFSVERPDGSNFTLKIRSTKLEDSAMYFCASSEDNNYGYTFGSGTRLTVV.

As DNA, the CDR3 is TGTGCCAGCAGCCTGGGACTAGCGGGAGGGCCCGGCGAGCAGTACTTC. The encoded protein is CASSLGLAGGPGEQYF. The chain is built from TRBV2 and TRBJ2-7; 16 positions agree with TRBD2. The germline CDR1 and CDR2 sequences are SNHLY and FYNNEI. The V gene end was trimmed by 6 bases and the J gene end by 6 bases; junction bases not matched to a gene: 8. CDR3 length equals 16 residues.

The chain uses TRBV5-1 and TRBJ2-2; 8 bases align to TRBD1. This CDR3 has 15 amino acids. Germline CDR1 and CDR2: SGHRS and YFSETQ. J was trimmed by 2 bases and V by 4 bases; bases with no gene match: 4. This CDR3 is CASSRGQGNTGELFF. The CDR3 DNA sequence: TGCGCCAGCAGCCGTGGACAGGGTAACACCGGGGAGCTGTTTTTT.

The CDR3 region is CASSSQPLLRGSYNEQFF. For the CDR3, the DNA is TGTGCCAGTAGTTCACAACCTCTTCTTCGGGGCTCCTACAATGAGCAGTTCTTC. The V gene is TRBV19, the J gene TRBJ2-1; weak D call: TRBD2 (5 bases). V was pared by 5 bases and J by 0 bases, with 20 bases between. This CDR3 comprises 18 residues. In germline, CDR1 is LNHDA, CDR2 SQIVND (reference sequence). The complete variable domain, with remaining parts taken from reference TRBV19 and TRBJ2-1, reads DGGITQSPKYLFRKEGQNVTLSCEQNLNHDAMYWYRQDPGQGLRLIYYSQIVNDFQKGDIAEGYSVSREKKESFPLTVTSAQKNPTAFYLCASSSQPLLRGSYNEQFFGPGTRLTVL.

This chain links TRBV28 with TRBJ1-1; maybe TRBD1 (5 bases). Trimming stripped 0 bases from V and 0 bases from J, with 8 bases between. CDR1 and CDR2 from the germline V gene are MDHEN and SYDVKM. This CDR3 region has 15 residues. The CDR3 nucleotides read TGTGCCAGCAGTTTATGGGGGCGTATGAACACTGAAGCTTTCTTT. Translating gives CASSLWGRMNTEAFF. The full variable domain, with the rest looked up from reference TRBV28 and TRBJ1-1, is DVKVTQSSRYLVKRTGEKVFLECVQDMDHENMFWYRQDPGLGLRLIYFSYDVKMKEKGDIPEGYSVSREKKERFSLILESASTNQTSMYLCASSLWGRMNTEAFFGQGTRLTVV.

The chain couples TRBV7-2 to TRBJ1-1; no firm D call. V lost 1 base and J lost 0, with 9 bases in between. The CDR3 loop spans 15 amino acids. CDR1 SGHTA and CDR2 FQGNSA come from the germline V gene. For the CDR3, the DNA is TGTGCCAGCAGCTTAGTAGCGACAATGAACACTGAAGCTTTCTTT. It encodes CASSLVATMNTEAFF.

There are a few counts of this clone. The chain recombines TRBV9 with TRBJ1-1; maybe TRBD1 (6 bases). The CDR3 is 14 amino acids. Germline V CDR1 and CDR2: SGDLS, YYNGEE. V was pared by 3 bases and J by 5 bases, with 14 bases between. CDR3 bases: TGTGCCAGCAGCGGCCTACAGGGAAGGACTGAAGCTTTCTTT. As protein: CASSGLQGRTEAFF.

This chain connects TRBV6-5 to TRBJ2-5; 9 bases agree with TRBD1. The CDR3 covers 15 residues. Germline trimming cut 7 bases from V and 4 bases from J; bases unmatched to any gene: 10. CDR1 MNHEY and CDR2 SVGAGI come from the germline V gene. The CDR3 DNA reads as TGTGCCAGCACCCAACAGGGGGCTCGGTCAGAGACCCAGTACTTC. Translating gives CASTQQGARSETQYF.

CDR3 protein: CASSPSYEQYF. The CDR3 DNA follows: TGTGCCAGCAGTCCGTCCTACGAGCAGTACTTC. The rearrangement uses TRBV6-2 or TRBV6-3 and TRBJ2-7; no firm D call. Trimming cost V 5 bases and J 1 base, with 3 bases left between them. The CDR3 is 11 residues long. Per germline, CDR1 MNHEY and CDR2 SVGEGT.

J is TRBJ2-1 and V is TRBV27, with TRBD2 identical over 7 bases. The V and J ends lost 3 bases and 6 bases, in that order; junction bases with no gene match: 11. The CDR3 consists of 16 residues. Germline V lookup: CDR1 MNHEY, CDR2 SMNVEV (reference sequence). DNA of the CDR3: TGTGCCAGCAGTTTTCGTGCGGGAGCCGCGATCAATGAGCAGTTCTTC. It translates to CASSFRAGAAINEQFF.

J is TRBJ1-5 and V is TRBV7-2, with D possibly TRBD1 on 5 matching bases. This CDR3 has 15 amino acids. V was cut by 1 base and J by 9 bases, with 16 bases left in between. Germline loops: CDR1 SGHTA, CDR2 FQGNSA. CDR3 nucleotides: TGTGCCAGCAGCTTAGGACAGTTCCCCCCTGGGCCCCAGCATTTT. Translating gives CASSLGQFPPGPQHF.

The rearrangement links TRBV30 to TRBJ1-2, with unresolved D. CDR1 GTSNPN and CDR2 SVGIG come from the germline V gene (reference sequence). Trimming pared 3 bases from V and 4 bases from J, leaving 12 bases between. This CDR3 spans 13 amino acids. The CDR3 is CAWREEGGYGYTF. The CDR3 nucleotides are TGTGCCTGGAGGGAGGAGGGCGGCTATGGCTACACCTTC.

In nucleotides, the CDR3 is TGTGCCAGTAGTGGACAGTCGAACTCTGGAAACACCATATATTTT. Its protein product is CASSGQSNSGNTIYF. This sequence joins TRBV19 and TRBJ1-3; D is perhaps TRBD1 (6 bases). Per the germline V gene, CDR1 is LNHDA and CDR2 is SQIVND (reference sequence). V lost 5 bases and J lost 0, with 11 bases in between. The CDR3 sequence is 15 residues long.

This clone was recorded a few times. The rearrangement joins TRBV5-1 to TRBJ1-1, with D maybe TRBD1 (5 bases). Per the germline V gene, CDR1 is SGHRS and CDR2 is YFSETQ. The CDR3 covers 14 residues. V gave up 7 bases and J gave up 0 bases, with 13 bases separating them. Here the CDR3 reads CASYPAGLNTEAFF. The CDR3 DNA sequence: TGCGCCAGCTATCCGGCAGGGTTGAACACTGAAGCTTTCTTT.

The V call is TRBV2, the J call TRBJ1-3, with D perhaps matching TRBD1 (6 bases). V was pared by 4 bases and J by 2 bases, with 24 bases between. CDR3 length equals 19 residues. CDR1 and CDR2 from the germline V gene are SNHLY and FYNNEI. In nucleotides, the CDR3 is TGTGCCAGCAGTGCGACAGGAGCCCGCCCGGAAACACCTGGAAACACCATATATTTT. It encodes CASSATGARPETPGNTIYF.

The chain is built from TRBV10-2 and TRBJ2-5; 9 positions agree with TRBD1. After removal of 7 bases from V and 5 bases from J, the junction contained 11 bases not matched to a gene. Germline V gives CDR1 WSHSY, CDR2 SAAADI. There are 15 residues in the CDR3. CDR3 region: CASTSLQGAGETQYF. CDR3 nucleotides: TGCGCCAGCACTTCCCTACAGGGGGCAGGGGAGACCCAGTACTTC.

The V call is TRBV19, the J call TRBJ1-1; maybe TRBD1 (6 bases). The CDR3 totals 14 residues. V was trimmed by 6 bases and J by 3 bases, leaving 14 bases between them. From germline, CDR1 is LNHDA and CDR2 SQIVND (reference sequence). The CDR3 coding sequence is TGTGCCAGTAGACAACAGGGTATTGACACTGAAGCTTTCTTT. It encodes CASRQQGIDTEAFF. The variable domain in full, with the rest retrieved from reference TRBV19 and TRBJ1-1, is DGGITQSPKYLFRKEGQNVTLSCEQNLNHDAMYWYRQDPGQGLRLIYYSQIVNDFQKGDIAEGYSVSREKKESFPLTVTSAQKNPTAFYLCASRQQGIDTEAFFGQGTRLTVV.

The V call is TRBV4-1, the J call TRBJ2-1, with 7 positions matching TRBD2. The V segment lost 0 bases and the J segment 6 bases; nucleotides outside the gene matches: 5. The CDR3 extends over 15 amino acids. In germline, CDR1 is MGHRA, CDR2 YSYEKL. The CDR3 sequence: CASSQEVTSLNEQFF. Here the CDR3 DNA reads TGCGCCAGCAGCCAAGAGGTGACTAGCCTCAATGAGCAGTTCTTC.